These 26 T cell receptor beta chains were sequenced from one sample in a study of blood T cell repertoires in COVID-19. Clones were read by immunoSEQ multiplex PCR, and TCRdb kept only the in-frame ones, dropping some. The data hold roughly 98,000 clones, with about 81% observed a single time. What was sequenced was peripheral blood. Receptor source: a human donor in a cohort sampled during active COVID-19.

This clone was found a few times. The chain employs TRBV6-1 and TRBJ1-2; TRBD1 is a possible D gene (6 bases). Germline loops: CDR1 MNHNS, CDR2 SASEGT. The CDR3 has 14 residues. Deletions cut 2 bases from V and 3 bases from J, with 10 bases between. CDR3 nucleotide sequence: TGTGCCAGCAGTGAATTAGGGACATACTATGGCTACACCTTC. It encodes CASSELGTYYGYTF.

The J gene is TRBJ2-7, the V gene TRBV28; 7 bases are shared with TRBD2. CDR1 is MDHEN and CDR2 is SYDVKM in the germline V gene. V was clipped by 3 bases and J by 7 bases; unmatched bases: 3. This CDR3 is 12 amino acids long. CDR3 amino acids: CASSLGGREQYF. DNA for the CDR3: TGTGCCAGCAGTTTGGGAGGGAGGGAGCAGTACTTC.

This clone was observed a handful of times. The CDR3 is CASSSRGLRATDTQYF. The CDR3 bases are TGCGCCAGCAGCTCCCGGGGTCTACGGGCCACAGATACGCAGTATTTT. This sequence joins TRBV5-1 and TRBJ2-3; tentatively, D is TRBD2 (5 bases). Germline CDR1 reads SGHRS; CDR2 reads YFSETQ. V was pared by 3 bases and J by 2 bases, with 16 bases between. The CDR3 is 16 amino acids.

The chain recombines TRBV27 with TRBJ2-7, with D perhaps TRBD1 (5 bases). This CDR3 contains 14 residues. V shed 4 bases and J shed 6 bases, with 16 bases lying between them. Germline assignment: CDR1 MNHEY and CDR2 SMNVEV (reference sequence). This chain's CDR3 is CASSSTGSAREQYF. As DNA, the CDR3 is TGTGCCAGCAGTTCCACAGGTTCGGCTCGCGAGCAGTACTTC.

The gene calls are TRBV13 and TRBJ2-5; TRBD2 matches at 9 bases. Germline CDR1 and CDR2: PRHDT and FYEKMQ (reference sequence). With V trimmed by 5 bases and J by 2 bases, 9 bases remained unmatched. The CDR3 is 16 amino acids. CDR3 residues: CASSVNSGGRQETQYF. The CDR3 DNA is TGTGCCAGCAGCGTGAACAGCGGGGGGCGACAAGAGACCCAGTACTTC.

CDR3 protein: CASSLGVPGELFF. DNA for the CDR3: TGTGCCAGCAGCTTAGGAGTTCCCGGGGAGCTGTTTTTT. The J gene is TRBJ2-2, the V gene TRBV7-2, with D unclear. V gave up 1 base and J gave up 6 bases, with 6 bases separating them. Germline CDR1 reads SGHTA; CDR2 reads FQGNSA. This CDR3 region has 13 residues.

The chain has TRBV18 and TRBJ1-1, with 8 positions matching TRBD1. The V and J ends lost 3 bases and 6 bases, in that order; junction bases with no gene match: 12. Germline V gene sequence: CDR1 KGHSH, CDR2 LQKENI. The CDR3 contains 16 residues. Here the CDR3 DNA reads TGTGCCAGCTCACCCGGACAGGGAGGGAGGGACGCTGAAGCTTTCTTT. This codes for CASSPGQGGRDAEAFF.

This chain joins TRBV4-2 and TRBJ1-4; D is perhaps TRBD1 (6 bases). In germline, CDR1 is LGHNA, CDR2 YNFKEQ. V lost 5 bases to trimming and J lost 7 bases, with 11 bases between them. This CDR3 has 13 amino acids. The CDR3 here is CASSMGGLEKLFF. CDR3 DNA sequence: TGTGCCAGCAGCATGGGGGGGCTTGAAAAACTGTTTTTT.

The chain recombines TRBV7-2 with TRBJ2-1; 8 bases agree with TRBD2. The CDR3 totals 15 residues. V gave up 5 bases and J gave up 9 bases; unmatched junction bases: 12. The germline CDR1 and CDR2 sequences are SGHTA and FQGNSA. The CDR3 sequence: CASSVELAVFAEQFF. In nucleotides, the CDR3 is TGTGCCAGCAGCGTCGAACTAGCGGTGTTCGCTGAGCAGTTCTTC.

The CDR3 coding sequence is TGTGCCAGCAGTGAGAGCACTGAAGCTTTCTTT. Protein: CASSESTEAFF. The chain couples TRBV2 to TRBJ1-1; D call uncertain. The CDR3 length is 11 residues. Deletions cut 3 bases from V and 4 bases from J, with 3 bases between. Germline lookup yields CDR1 SNHLY and CDR2 FYNNEI.

The chain combines TRBV6-5 with TRBJ2-3, with 8 bases aligning to TRBD2. The trim removed 7 bases at V and 0 bases at J, leaving 6 bases unmatched. Germline values: CDR1 MNHEY, CDR2 SVGAGI. The CDR3 is 15 residues long. The chain's CDR3 is CASIKRGSSTDTQYF. The CDR3 nucleotides read TGTGCCAGCATCAAGCGGGGGTCGAGCACAGATACGCAGTATTTT.

The V gene is TRBV10-3, the J gene TRBJ2-7; D gene unclear. The V gene lost 1 base and the J gene lost 2 bases, with 9 bases spanning the gap. The CDR3 totals 14 residues. Germline V lookup: CDR1 ENHRY, CDR2 SYGVKD. This CDR3 reads CAISELEDTYEQYF. DNA of the CDR3: TGTGCCATCAGTGAGTTAGAGGATACCTACGAGCAGTACTTC.

The rearrangement joins TRBV20-1 to TRBJ2-1, with TRBD2 as a possible D gene (6 bases). Trimming left V 3 bases short and J 7 bases short, with 19 bases between. The CDR3 runs to 15 residues. The germline CDR1 and CDR2 sequences are DFQATT and SNEGSKA (reference sequence). The CDR3 nucleotides are TGCAGTGCTAGTTCAATTTGGCGGGGAACTAATGAGCAGTTCTTC. Its protein product is CSASSIWRGTNEQFF.

This clone showed up just once. This chain uses TRBV5-6 with TRBJ2-7; D call uncertain. CDR1 is SGHDT and CDR2 is YYEEEE in the germline V gene. The germline V and J ends were trimmed by 3 bases and 1 base, with 8 bases remaining between them. This CDR3 contains 13 residues. CDR3 in DNA: TGTGCCAGCAGCTCCGTAGTATCCTACGAGCAGTACTTC. Amino acid sequence: CASSSVVSYEQYF.

The chain recombines TRBV15 with TRBJ1-6, with D unclear. The germline CDR1 and CDR2 sequences are LNHNV and YYDKDF (reference sequence). The CDR3 has 14 residues. The germline V and J ends were trimmed by 0 bases and 5 bases, with 5 bases remaining between them. The CDR3 DNA sequence: TGTGCCACCAGCAGAGATCCCGATAATTCACCCCTCCACTTT. Residues: CATSRDPDNSPLHF.

The J gene is TRBJ2-7, the V gene TRBV5-1; D call uncertain. Germline V lookup: CDR1 SGHRS, CDR2 YFSETQ. V was shortened by 4 bases and J by 7 bases, with 15 bases between the two germline ends. The CDR3 totals 13 residues. CDR3 protein: CASSEETYGEQYF. For the CDR3, the DNA is TGCGCCAGCAGCGAAGAAACATACGGGGAGCAGTACTTC.

This clone appeared a single time. The rearrangement uses TRBV20-1 and TRBJ2-5, with D possibly TRBD2 on 5 matching bases. The length of the CDR3 is 11 residues. Trimming removed 5 bases from V and 5 bases from J, with 9 bases in between. Germline V gene lookup returns CDR1 DFQATT and CDR2 SNEGSKA (reference sequence). The CDR3 region is CSAEGVETQYF. DNA of the CDR3: TGCAGTGCTGAGGGAGTTGAGACCCAGTACTTC.

This sequence joins TRBV19 and TRBJ1-5; D is possibly TRBD1 (5 bases). The length of the CDR3 is 15 residues. Germline assignment: CDR1 LNHDA and CDR2 SQIVND (reference sequence). The V gene lost 7 bases and the J gene lost 13 bases, with 26 bases spanning the gap. CDR3 in DNA: TGTGCCAGTAAAGTAGACGACAGCGCCTCAAGTAGACAGCATTTT. Its protein product is CASKVDDSASSRQHF.

The chain is built from TRBV29-1 and TRBJ2-1; D is unresolved. The germline V and J ends were trimmed by 6 bases and 3 bases, with 6 bases remaining between them. The CDR3 spans 11 residues. Germline assignment: CDR1 SQVTM and CDR2 ANQGSEA. Here the CDR3 reads CSVTLYNEQFF. In DNA, the CDR3 is TGCAGCGTCACTCTCTACAATGAGCAGTTCTTC.

The chain recombines TRBV27 with TRBJ2-1, with a tentative D call TRBD1 (5 bases). Germline values: CDR1 MNHEY, CDR2 SMNVEV (reference sequence). Trimming shortened V by 6 bases and J by 5 bases, and 20 bases separated the two germline ends. This CDR3 spans 16 amino acids. CDR3: CASSWTGRAWDNEQFF. In nucleotides, the CDR3 is TGTGCCAGCAGCTGGACGGGCAGGGCCTGGGACAATGAGCAGTTCTTC.

This chain links TRBV9 with TRBJ1-1, with D perhaps matching TRBD1 (5 bases). The length of the CDR3 is 14 residues. V lost 3 bases to trimming and J lost 6 bases, with 15 bases between them. The germline gives CDR1 SGDLS, CDR2 YYNGEE. The DNA of the CDR3 is TGTGCCAGCAGCGGTGCAGGGTACTTCGCTGAAGCTTTCTTT. This encodes CASSGAGYFAEAFF.

This clone was seen a few times. V and J are TRBV3-1 (or the pseudogene TRBV3-2) and TRBJ1-2; no clear D gene. The CDR3 sequence is 14 residues long. From germline, CDR1 is LGHDT and CDR2 YNNKEL (reference sequence). Between the trimmed V and J ends, which lost 6 bases and 5 bases, there was a span of 16 bases. The CDR3 sequence: CASSPQADAYGYTF. The DNA of the CDR3 is TGTGCCAGCAGTCCTCAAGCGGACGCGTATGGCTACACCTTC.

V is TRBV5-1 and J is TRBJ2-2; 8 bases fit TRBD1. The CDR3 covers 16 residues. Looked up from germline, CDR1 is SGHRS and CDR2 is YFSETQ. V was pared by 4 bases and J by 6 bases, with 11 bases of the junction left unmatched. Written as DNA, the CDR3 is TGCGCCAGCAGCGTCGGTTACAGGGGGGCCGCCGGGGAGCTGTTTTTT. Amino acid sequence: CASSVGYRGAAGELFF. The variable domain in full, completed from reference TRBV5-1 and TRBJ2-2, reads KAGVTQTPRYLIKTRGQQVTLSCSPISGHRSVSWYQQTPGQGLQFLFEYFSETQRNKGNFPGRFSGRQFSNSRSEMNVSTLELGDSALYLCASSVGYRGAAGELFFGEGSRLTVL.

The V call is TRBV12-3 or TRBV12-4, the J call TRBJ1-2, with a tentative D call TRBD1 (6 bases). Trimming left V 6 bases short and J 7 bases short, with 12 bases between. There are 12 residues in the CDR3. CDR3 protein: CASSLTQGGYTF. CDR3 nucleotides: TGTGCCAGCAGCCTTACACAGGGTGGCTACACCTTC.

This chain links TRBV5-1 with TRBJ1-2; unclear D gene. V was trimmed by 0 bases and J by 6 bases, leaving 12 bases between them. The CDR3 consists of 14 residues. Germline V CDR1 and CDR2: SGHRS, YFSETQ. CDR3 coding DNA: TGCGCCAGCAGCTTGGAAGGCAGCGTTCATGGCTACACCTTC. Translated, it gives CASSLEGSVHGYTF. Together with reference TRBV5-1 and TRBJ1-2, the CDR3 gives the full variable domain: KAGVTQTPRYLIKTRGQQVTLSCSPISGHRSVSWYQQTPGQGLQFLFEYFSETQRNKGNFPGRFSGRQFSNSRSEMNVSTLELGDSALYLCASSLEGSVHGYTFGSGTRLTVV.

The genes are TRBV7-2 and TRBJ2-5; D is possibly TRBD1 (5 bases). This CDR3 contains 15 residues. V lost 0 bases and J 2 bases, leaving 10 bases between the germline ends. The germline CDR1 and CDR2 sequences are SGHTA and FQGNSA. This CDR3 is CASSLAGLPQETQYF. The CDR3 DNA reads TGTGCCAGCAGCTTAGCGGGGCTCCCACAAGAGACCCAGTACTTC.